This is a list of T cell receptor beta chains from one sample in a study of blood T cell repertoires in COVID-19. The method was immunoSEQ multiplex PCR; TCRdb's version includes in-frame clones alone and lacks a portion of them. The repertoire holds about 270,000 clones, with approximately 89% as singletons. Sequencing was performed on peripheral blood. Receptors were obtained from a man aged 40-49 years with active or convalescent COVID-19. Both conserved end residues are part of each CDR3. The D gene is left open where the match is weak.

CAWSPSPLNEQFF,.,TRBV30
CASSSTYRGQTDTQYF,TRBD1,TRBV5-5
CASREGDEKLFF,.,TRBV12-3/TRBV12-4
CASSLRTGRYGYTF,TRBD1,TRBV5-4
CASSYSSNKETQYF,.,TRBV6-5
CAWQGSNSPLHF,.,TRBV30
CASSPGQGTGYTF,TRBD1,TRBV3-1/TRBV3-2
CASRRSQGETQYF,.,TRBV7-3
CASSQTSGDYNEQFF,TRBD2,TRBV4-1
CSVEFGRGVGIQYF,.,TRBV29-1
CASSFKGMNTEAFF,.,TRBV5-4
CASSQGVLAGGGANVLTF,TRBD2,TRBV4-1
CASSFGQTYEQYF,.,TRBV12-3/TRBV12-4
CASSVGHGGQETQYF,.,TRBV9
CASSLGSGGAGDTQYF,TRBD2,TRBV5-1
CASSLGQGWAEAFF,TRBD1,TRBV7-9
CASSLDSQYGYTF,.,TRBV5-1
CASSRDSSGNTIYF,.,TRBV5-1
CASSYGQGAGYEQYF,TRBD1,TRBV6-5
CASSVADSTYEQYF,.,TRBV9
CASSLATGSSYNEQFF,.,TRBV5-1
CASSAWGDRDQPQHF,TRBD1,TRBV19
CATSAGRTGSEEQYF,TRBD1,TRBV24-1
CASSFTHRTGLFF,TRBD1,TRBV7-2
CASSLAGTVTDTQYF,.,TRBV7-2
CASSLVARGMELSYNEQFF,.,TRBV5-5
CASSFSGQSEQYF,TRBD1,TRBV28
CASTEQGPEVNTEAFF,.,TRBV2
CASSYRGTGGGGYTF,TRBD1,TRBV6-5